The 15 T cell receptor beta chains listed next were all sequenced from one sample in a study of blood T cell repertoires in COVID-19 (dated by TCRdb to 2018 to 2021). Receptor libraries were prepared by the immunoSEQ multiplex PCR assay. TCRdb provides this immuneACCESS table in a form limited to in-frame rearrangements. Some clones are lacking; in checked studies, under half of them reflect an unresolved V gene, and why the rest are absent is not known. For this sample there are around 280,000 clones; almost 90% appear just once. The ten largest clones represent roughly 1.6% of the sample. Specimen: PBMCs or T cells enriched from blood (not recorded which). The receptors derive from a woman between 18 and 29 years old with acute COVID-19.

This clone showed up just once. The chain combines TRBV28 with TRBJ2-7, with D perhaps TRBD2 (5 bases). V shed 7 bases and J shed 2 bases, with 12 bases lying between them. The CDR3 sequence is 13 residues long. The germline V gene has CDR1 MDHEN and CDR2 SYDVKM. The CDR3 here is CASTRPGAYEQYF. DNA of the CDR3: TGTGCCAGCACCCGTCCCGGGGCCTACGAGCAGTACTTC.

V is TRBV11-2 and J is TRBJ2-5; D remains ambiguous. This CDR3 has 13 residues. The germline gives CDR1 SGHAT, CDR2 FQNNGV. V lost 2 bases to trimming and J lost 3 bases, with 7 bases between them. CDR3 region: CASSLTSEETQYF. In DNA form, the CDR3 reads TGTGCCAGCAGCTTAACTTCGGAAGAGACCCAGTACTTC.

The chain recombines TRBV27 with TRBJ2-1; 7 bases are shared with TRBD2. Per the germline V gene, CDR1 is MNHEY and CDR2 is SMNVEV (reference sequence). Trimming removed 0 bases from V and 3 bases from J; junction bases left unmatched: 2. This CDR3 is 15 amino acids long. CDR3 amino acids: CASSLSSGFYNEQFF. The CDR3, as DNA: TGTGCCAGCAGTTTATCTAGCGGGTTCTACAATGAGCAGTTCTTC.

In its sample, this clone was seen once. Its ends do not fully match the called genes, so a read error is possible. The CDR3 loop is CAGSFSGTGELFF. The CDR3 nucleotides read TGTGCCGGCAGTTTCTCGGGGACCGGGGAGCTGTTTTTT. The rearrangement links TRBV12-3 or TRBV12-4 to TRBJ2-2, with a possible D match to TRBD2 (5 bases). The CDR3 is 13 residues long.

This clone was seen only once. Written as DNA, the CDR3 is TGTGCCAGCTCATCGAAACAAATTGGCACTGAAGCTTTCTTT. It yields the protein CASSSKQIGTEAFF. The chain carries TRBV18 and TRBJ1-1; D not certain. The V and J ends lost 5 bases and 4 bases respectively, with 14 bases between them. CDR1 KGHSH and CDR2 LQKENI come from the germline V gene. This CDR3 comprises 14 residues. Complete variable domain (other parts from reference TRBV18 and TRBJ1-1): NAGVMQNPRHLVRRRGQEARLRCSPMKGHSHVYWYRQLPEEGLKFMVYLQKENIIDESGMPKERFSAEFPKEGPSILRIQQVVRGDSAAYFCASSSKQIGTEAFFGQGTRLTVV.

V gene TRBV18 combines with J gene TRBJ2-1; D is unclear. Germline values: CDR1 KGHSH, CDR2 LQKENI. Between the trimmed V and J ends, which lost 2 bases and 8 bases, there was a span of 16 bases. This CDR3 is built from 15 residues. The CDR3 DNA reads TGTGCCAGCTCACCAGATTACAGAACGTTGTATGAGCAGTTCTTC. It encodes CASSPDYRTLYEQFF.

The V and J genes are TRBV28 and TRBJ2-7; D gene unclear. This CDR3 comprises 17 residues. CDR1 and CDR2 (germline): MDHEN, SYDVKM. The V end lost 6 bases, the J end lost 0 bases, and 21 bases lay between the germline ends. CDR3 DNA sequence: TGTGCCAGCAGCCAACAGAAGCCCAGTTCCAGCTCCTACGAGCAGTACTTC. Amino acids: CASSQQKPSSSSYEQYF.

The rearrangement uses TRBV3-1 (or the pseudogene TRBV3-2) and TRBJ1-1; D possibly corresponds to TRBD1 (6 bases). The CDR3 covers 11 residues. V dropped 8 bases and J dropped 7 bases, with 11 bases sitting between them. Germline CDR1 and CDR2: LGHDT and YNNKEL (reference sequence). CDR3 bases: TGTGCCAGCGAACAGGGAAGTGAAGCTTTCTTT. The encoded protein is CASEQGSEAFF.

The gene calls are TRBV30 and TRBJ1-6, with 7 bases matching TRBD1. Unmatched junction bases numbered 5, after V lost 2 bases and J lost 13 bases. Germline CDR1 and CDR2: GTSNPN and SVGIG (reference sequence). The CDR3 is 12 residues long. CDR3 bases: TGTGCCTGGAGTTCCGGGACAGCGCCCCTCCACTTT. Its translation: CAWSSGTAPLHF.

The rearrangement joins TRBV2 to TRBJ1-5, with 8 bases that match TRBD1. This CDR3 is 15 amino acids long. Losses at the gene ends were 6 bases for V and 2 bases for J; bases not matched to a gene: 6. Germline assignment: CDR1 SNHLY and CDR2 FYNNEI. CDR3 in amino acids: CASRQGESGNQPQHF. For the CDR3, the DNA is TGTGCCAGCAGACAGGGGGAGTCGGGCAATCAGCCCCAGCATTTT.

The chain uses TRBV5-6 and TRBJ1-2; 9 nucleotides match TRBD1. V shed 4 bases and J 4 bases; nucleotides not matched to a gene: 5. Germline CDR1 SGHDT, CDR2 YYEEEE. The CDR3 is 14 residues long. The CDR3 coding sequence is TGTGCCAGCAGCCGGGACAGGGCAAGCTATGGCTACACCTTC. It translates to CASSRDRASYGYTF.

The CDR3 protein is CASSLDASLTNYGYTF. The CDR3 DNA is TGTGCCAGCAGCTTAGATGCCAGTCTCACCAACTATGGCTACACCTTC. J is TRBJ1-2 and V is TRBV11-2; D remains unclear. CDR1 SGHAT and CDR2 FQNNGV come from the germline V gene. This CDR3 is 16 amino acids long. V lost 0 bases and J 2 bases, leaving 13 bases between the germline ends.

This clone was seen a single time. This chain links TRBV6-5 with TRBJ2-7; 11 bases agree with TRBD2. CDR1 is MNHEY, CDR2 SVGAGI, per germline. There are 15 residues in the CDR3. Unmatched junction bases numbered 5, after V lost 7 bases and J lost 0 bases. As DNA, the CDR3 is TGTGCCAGCACGTTGACTAGCGGGACCTCCTACGAGCAGTACTTC. Translating it yields CASTLTSGTSYEQYF.

The chain uses TRBV6-5 and TRBJ2-1; 7 bases match TRBD2. This CDR3 region has 14 residues. Looked up from germline, CDR1 is MNHEY and CDR2 is SVGAGI. With V trimmed by 2 bases and J by 8 bases, 6 bases remained unmatched. CDR3 protein: CASSYGSGKYEQFF. The CDR3 DNA reads as TGTGCCAGCAGTTACGGGAGCGGGAAGTATGAGCAGTTCTTC.

This chain joins TRBV6-2 or TRBV6-3 and TRBJ2-1; TRBD2 matches 12 bases. Germline assignment: CDR1 MNHEY and CDR2 SVGEGT. The CDR3 spans 14 residues. V gave up 5 bases and J gave up 6 bases; unmatched junction bases: 2. Written as DNA, the CDR3 is TGTGCCAGCAGTCGACTAGCGGGAGCCAATGAGCAGTTCTTC. Its translation: CASSRLAGANEQFF.